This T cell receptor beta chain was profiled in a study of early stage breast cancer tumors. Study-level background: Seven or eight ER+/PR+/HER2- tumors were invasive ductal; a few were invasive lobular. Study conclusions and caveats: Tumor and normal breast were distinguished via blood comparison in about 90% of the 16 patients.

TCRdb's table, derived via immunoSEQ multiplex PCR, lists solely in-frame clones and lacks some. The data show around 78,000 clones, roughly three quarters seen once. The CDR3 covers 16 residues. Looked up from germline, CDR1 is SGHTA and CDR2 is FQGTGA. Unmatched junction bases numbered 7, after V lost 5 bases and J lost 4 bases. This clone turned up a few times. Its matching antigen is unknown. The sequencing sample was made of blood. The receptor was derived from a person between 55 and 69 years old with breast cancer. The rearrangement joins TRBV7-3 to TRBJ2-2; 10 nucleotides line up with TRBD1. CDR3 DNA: TGTGCCAGCAGCACCCCCGGGACAGGGGCCACCGGGGAGCTGTTTTTT. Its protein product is CASSTPGTGATGELFF.